These 30 T cell receptor beta chains originate from one sample sequenced in a study of blood T cell repertoires in COVID-19. The assay was immunoSEQ multiplex PCR, and TCRdb's table has in-frame clones only and misses some. The top ten clones hold about 2.5% of a sample with a few hundred thousand clones, approximately 87% of them seen once. What was sequenced was peripheral blood. The source of these receptors is a woman in her fifties or sixties with acute or convalescent COVID-19.

In nucleotides, the CDR3 is TGTGCCAGCAGCGCCACGGGGAGAGAGACCCAGTACTTC. Its translation: CASSATGRETQYF. This chain uses TRBV7-3 with TRBJ2-5, with D possibly matching TRBD2 (5 bases). The CDR3 sequence is 13 residues long. The V end was cut by 5 bases, the J end by 4 bases, with 11 bases between. Germline loops: CDR1 SGHTA, CDR2 FQGTGA. Filled out from reference TRBV7-3 and TRBJ2-5, the complete variable domain reads GAGVSQTPSNKVTEKGKYVELRCDPISGHTALYWYRQSLGQGPEFLIYFQGTGAADDSGLPNDRFFAVRPEGSVSTLKIQRTERGDSAVYLCASSATGRETQYFGPGTRLLVL.

This chain links TRBV3-1 (or the pseudogene TRBV3-2) with TRBJ2-7, with TRBD1 identical over 8 bases. The CDR3 totals 15 residues. The J segment lost 3 bases and the V segment lost 1 base, leaving 5 bases of the junction unmatched. In germline, CDR1 is LGHDT, CDR2 YNNKEL (reference sequence). Written as DNA, the CDR3 is TGTGCCAGCAGCCAAGCAGCAGGGGGCGGCTACGAGCAGTACTTC. Translated: CASSQAAGGGYEQYF.

V is TRBV5-1 and J is TRBJ2-7; the match to TRBD1 covers 9 bases. CDR1 is SGHRS, CDR2 YFSETQ, per germline. V was clipped by 3 bases and J by 3 bases; unmatched bases: 7. The CDR3 spans 15 residues. CDR3 protein: CASSSGPGQGYEQYF. CDR3 bases: TGCGCCAGCAGCTCGGGACCGGGACAGGGCTACGAGCAGTACTTC.

The chain is built from TRBV20-1 and TRBJ2-1; TRBD2 matches at 11 bases. V lost 3 bases and J lost 4; bases outside the gene matches: 5. Germline loops: CDR1 DFQATT, CDR2 SNEGSKA (reference sequence). This CDR3 has 15 amino acids. The CDR3 DNA follows: TGCAGTGCTAGTCTTCTAGCGGGGGGATACAATGAGCAGTTCTTC. Translation gives CSASLLAGGYNEQFF.

This rearrangement joins TRBV5-1 to TRBJ2-5; 14 bases agree with TRBD2. Germline V gives CDR1 SGHRS, CDR2 YFSETQ. The CDR3 consists of 15 residues. After removal of 3 bases from V and 5 bases from J, the junction contained 3 bases not matched to a gene. DNA for the CDR3: TGCGCCAGCAGCTCCGGACTAGCGGGAGGCGAGACCCAGTACTTC. This translates into CASSSGLAGGETQYF.

The chain combines TRBV28 with TRBJ1-2; 10 bases map to TRBD1. V trimming: 0 bases; J trimming: 5 bases; junction bases outside the gene matches: 6. The germline CDR1 and CDR2 sequences are MDHEN and SYDVKM. The CDR3 totals 16 residues. The CDR3 protein is CASSLWLGTGEYGYTF. In DNA, the CDR3 is TGTGCCAGCAGTTTATGGCTGGGGACAGGGGAGTATGGCTACACCTTC.

This clone showed up just a few times. The rearrangement joins TRBV7-9 to TRBJ2-7; TRBD1 matches at 7 bases. The CDR3 length is 13 residues. J lost 6 bases, V lost 3 bases, and 5 bases had no gene match. Germline lookup yields CDR1 SEHNR and CDR2 FQNEAQ (reference sequence). The CDR3 DNA reads as TGTGCCAGCAGCTTCGGACAGGTATCCGAGCAGTACTTC. Translating gives CASSFGQVSEQYF.

This clone occurred many times. The chain carries TRBV13 and TRBJ2-7; D uncertain. Germline CDR1 is PRHDT and CDR2 is FYEKMQ (reference sequence). The CDR3 has 17 amino acids. With 2 bases removed from V and 1 base from J, the gap between germline ends came to 18 bases. The CDR3 nucleotides read TGTGCCAGCAGCTTATTATCGGGTGGTGGGTCGTCCTACGAGCAGTACTTC. Protein product: CASSLLSGGGSSYEQYF.

About this clone itself: Other DNA sequences in this specimen translate into the identical CDR3. The chain carries TRBV2 and TRBJ1-4, with a tentative D call TRBD1 (6 bases). In germline, CDR1 is SNHLY, CDR2 FYNNEI. CDR3 length: 16 amino acids. V lost 3 bases and J lost 2, with 13 bases in between. The CDR3 loop is CASSDSDSATNEKLFF. The CDR3 DNA reads as TGTGCCAGCAGTGATTCGGACAGTGCTACTAATGAAAAACTGTTTTTT.

Turning to this clone: Because it lacks the conserved phenylalanine or tryptophan at the end, this CDR3 is likely a read error. The DNA is omitted, as the CDR3 cannot be located on it reliably, and the CDR3 follows TCRdb's listing. The rearrangement joins TRBV12-1 to TRBJ2-7; TRBD2 reflects the table's D call only, with no check against the DNA. TRBV12-1 constitutes a pseudogene. The CDR3 is made up of 8 amino acids, end residues included. CDR3: CASDGPYK.

Only a few counts were recorded for this clone. The rearrangement joins TRBV23-1 to TRBJ2-7; 10 nucleotides agree with TRBD1. TRBV23-1 is designated an ORF whose function remains uncertain. CDR3 length: 15 amino acids. V lost 2 bases, J lost 4 bases, and 5 bases stayed unmatched. As DNA, the CDR3 is TGCGCCAGCAGTCAACCGGGACAGGGGTTTTACGAGCAGTACTTC. Translating it yields CASSQPGQGFYEQYF.

A note on this clone: Other nucleotide sequences in the sample specify the same CDR3. The chain joins TRBV5-1 to TRBJ2-1; 9 bases line up with TRBD1. Germline V CDR1 and CDR2: SGHRS, YFSETQ. CDR3 length: 14 residues. The J segment lost 5 bases and the V segment lost 0 bases, leaving 0 bases of the junction unmatched. The CDR3 DNA reads TGCGCCAGCAGCTTGGGGGACAGGGACAATGAGCAGTTCTTC. As protein: CASSLGDRDNEQFF.

This clone has a handful of counts. The V and J genes are TRBV28 and TRBJ1-5; no reliable D call. Trimming removed 7 bases from V and 0 bases from J, with 7 bases in between. There are 13 residues in the CDR3. In germline, CDR1 is MDHEN, CDR2 SYDVKM. CDR3 amino acids: CASTGDSNQPQHF. The CDR3 bases are TGTGCCAGCACGGGAGATAGCAATCAGCCCCAGCATTTT.

J is TRBJ2-3 and V is TRBV20-1; D gene unclear. The CDR3 consists of 15 residues. Trimming shortened V by 3 bases and J by 1 base, and 14 bases separated the two germline ends. The germline gives CDR1 DFQATT, CDR2 SNEGSKA (reference sequence). CDR3 loop: CSASSLGVGTDTQYF. CDR3 DNA sequence: TGCAGTGCTAGTTCGCTAGGTGTGGGCACAGATACGCAGTATTTT.

V and J are TRBV24-1 and TRBJ2-7; possible D gene TRBD2, 6 bases. This CDR3 region has 13 residues. In germline, CDR1 is KGHDR, CDR2 SFDVKD. V was clipped by 5 bases and J by 6 bases, with 13 bases between them. CDR3 nucleotides: TGTGCCACCAGTGTTACGGGAGCTCGCGAGCAGTACTTC. Translated, it gives CATSVTGAREQYF.

This clone was seen a handful of times. This chain joins TRBV18 and TRBJ2-1, with 10 positions matching TRBD1. Germline lookup yields CDR1 KGHSH and CDR2 LQKENI. J was trimmed by 7 bases and V by 1 base; bases with no gene match: 13. CDR3 size: 18 residues. For the CDR3, the DNA is TGTGCCAGCTCACCACTCGTACAGTCCGGGACAGGGGAGAATGAGCAGTTCTTC. Encoded protein: CASSPLVQSGTGENEQFF.

In its sample, this clone was seen once. This chain links TRBV15 with TRBJ2-7; D is unclear. The length of the CDR3 is 10 residues. Germline V lookup: CDR1 LNHNV, CDR2 YYDKDF (reference sequence). V lost 5 bases to trimming and J lost 7 bases, with 6 bases between them. In nucleotides, the CDR3 is TGTGCCACCAGCGAGTCAGAGCAGTACTTC. Translating gives CATSESEQYF.

The V and J genes are TRBV7-2 and TRBJ1-2; 8 positions match TRBD1. The V and J ends lost 5 bases and 9 bases, in that order; junction bases with no gene match: 17. In germline, CDR1 is SGHTA, CDR2 FQGNSA. This CDR3 spans 16 amino acids. CDR3 region: CASSHGDRPQSGSYTF. The CDR3 DNA reads TGTGCCAGCAGCCACGGGGACAGGCCCCAATCGGGGAGCTACACCTTC. Complete variable domain (other parts from reference TRBV7-2 and TRBJ1-2): GAGVSQSPSNKVTEKGKDVELRCDPISGHTALYWYRQSLGQGLEFLIYFQGNSAPDKSGLPSDRFSAERTGGSVSTLTIQRTQQEDSAVYLCASSHGDRPQSGSYTFGSGTRLTVV.

The chain uses TRBV19 and TRBJ1-5; D not certain. The CDR3 runs 12 residues. CDR1 is LNHDA, CDR2 SQIVND, per germline (reference sequence). Trimming cost V 9 bases and J 5 bases, with 11 bases left between them. The CDR3 coding sequence is TGTGCCAGCAAGCCCCGGGATCAGCCCCAGCATTTT. Protein sequence: CASKPRDQPQHF.

This clone turned up a few times. The chain carries TRBV2 and TRBJ2-7, with 8 bases fitting TRBD1. This CDR3 is built from 14 residues. Per the germline V gene, CDR1 is SNHLY and CDR2 is FYNNEI. V shed 5 bases and J 2 bases; nucleotides not matched to a gene: 5. CDR3 bases: TGTGCCAGCAGTAACAGGGGGATCACCTACGAGCAGTACTTC. Translated: CASSNRGITYEQYF.

This chain uses TRBV5-1 with TRBJ2-7; D remains unclear. V lost 0 bases and J lost 6, with 13 bases in between. Germline V gene sequence: CDR1 SGHRS, CDR2 YFSETQ. CDR3 size: 14 residues. The CDR3 DNA reads TGCGCCAGCAGCTTGGTACAGCTCTCCCTCGAGCAGTACTTC. Protein: CASSLVQLSLEQYF.

DNA of the CDR3: TGTGCCAGCAGTTTGGGAGGACAGCCCCAGCATTTT. It is translated as CASSLGGQPQHF. The chain combines TRBV12-3 or TRBV12-4 with TRBJ1-5, with unresolved D. The CDR3 has 12 amino acids. Trimming left V 3 bases short and J 7 bases short, with 7 bases between.

The V and J genes are TRBV2 and TRBJ2-7; TRBD1 matches at 10 bases. In germline, CDR1 is SNHLY, CDR2 FYNNEI. The junction had 4 bases not matched to a gene; V was cut back by 4 bases and J by 1 base. The CDR3 is 15 amino acids. The CDR3 sequence is CASSGWTGGSYEQYF. The CDR3 DNA is TGTGCCAGCAGTGGCTGGACAGGGGGATCCTACGAGCAGTACTTC.

The chain couples TRBV11-2 to TRBJ1-2, with D maybe TRBD1 (5 bases). Looked up from germline, CDR1 is SGHAT and CDR2 is FQNNGV. The CDR3 spans 15 residues. V was shortened by 1 base and J by 7 bases, with 16 bases between the two germline ends. CDR3 in DNA: TGTGCCAGCAGCTTAGGTGGATCAGGGATAAGTGGCTACACCTTC. This translates into CASSLGGSGISGYTF.

The chain has TRBV4-1 and TRBJ1-2, with D perhaps TRBD1 (5 bases). From germline, CDR1 is MGHRA and CDR2 YSYEKL. This CDR3 comprises 16 residues. V dropped 3 bases and J dropped 4 bases, with 18 bases sitting between them. CDR3 protein: CASSHGGNSRGYGYTF. The DNA for the CDR3 is TGCGCCAGCAGCCACGGGGGAAACTCCCGCGGCTATGGCTACACCTTC.

The gene calls are TRBV23-1 and TRBJ1-5; possibly TRBD1 for D (5 bases). TRBV23-1 has ORF status, its function being uncertain. This CDR3 contains 15 residues. The ends were cut back, 0 bases at V and 9 bases at J, with 15 bases in the middle. The CDR3 sequence is CASSQSPGTGRPQHF. The CDR3 DNA sequence: TGCGCCAGCAGTCAATCTCCAGGGACTGGCCGGCCCCAGCATTTT.

This clone was recorded once. This chain connects TRBV10-3 to TRBJ2-7, with no clear D. Germline assignment: CDR1 ENHRY and CDR2 SYGVKD. V lost 0 bases and J lost 2, with 8 bases in between. CDR3 length: 14 amino acids. CDR3 sequence: CAISESQLTYEQYF. The CDR3 coding sequence is TGTGCCATCAGTGAGTCCCAGTTAACCTACGAGCAGTACTTC.

The rearrangement uses TRBV5-4 and TRBJ1-2, with TRBD1 matching over 7 bases. The ends lost 3 bases at V and 2 bases at J; junction bases unmatched: 1. Germline CDR1 SGHNT, CDR2 YYREEE (reference sequence). The CDR3 length is 13 residues. The CDR3 sequence is CASSSGQNYGYTF. The CDR3, as DNA: TGTGCCAGCAGCTCGGGACAGAACTATGGCTACACCTTC.

This clone occurred once. V usage is TRBV29-1 and J usage is TRBJ2-2, with a weak D call TRBD2 (6 bases). The germline V and J ends were trimmed by 7 bases and 7 bases, with 10 bases remaining between them. Germline V gene sequence: CDR1 SQVTM, CDR2 ANQGSEA. CDR3 size: 11 residues. Here the CDR3 reads CSALASGELFF. In nucleotides, the CDR3 is TGCAGCGCCCTAGCGAGCGGGGAGCTGTTTTTT.

The table lists this clone with a count of one. V gene TRBV7-2 combines with J gene TRBJ1-5; D is unresolved. Looked up from germline, CDR1 is SGHTA and CDR2 is FQGNSA. V was trimmed by 5 bases and J by 2 bases, leaving 16 bases between them. The CDR3 runs to 16 residues. CDR3 protein: CASSPSASRGNQPQHF. CDR3 DNA: TGTGCCAGCAGCCCCTCGGCCTCCCGGGGCAATCAGCCCCAGCATTTT. Full variable domain (rest looked up from reference TRBV7-2 and TRBJ1-5): GAGVSQSPSNKVTEKGKDVELRCDPISGHTALYWYRQSLGQGLEFLIYFQGNSAPDKSGLPSDRFSAERTGGSVSTLTIQRTQQEDSAVYLCASSPSASRGNQPQHFGDGTRLSIL.